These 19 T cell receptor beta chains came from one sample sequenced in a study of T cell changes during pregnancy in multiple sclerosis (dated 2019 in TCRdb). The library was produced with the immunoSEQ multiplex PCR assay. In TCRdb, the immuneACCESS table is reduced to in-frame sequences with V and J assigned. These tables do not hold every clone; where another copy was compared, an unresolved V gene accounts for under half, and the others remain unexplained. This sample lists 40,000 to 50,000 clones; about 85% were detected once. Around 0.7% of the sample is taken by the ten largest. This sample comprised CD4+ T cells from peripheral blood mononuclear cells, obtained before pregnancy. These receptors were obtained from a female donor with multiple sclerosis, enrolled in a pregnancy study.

CDR3 protein: CASSYGGFDEQYF. The CDR3 bases are TGTGCCAGCAGCTATGGGGGGTTCGACGAGCAGTACTTC. This sequence joins TRBV7-9 and TRBJ2-7, with TRBD2 as a possible D gene (6 bases). CDR3 size: 13 residues. Germline values: CDR1 SEHNR, CDR2 FQNEAQ (reference sequence). The V end lost 4 bases, the J end lost 5 bases, and 12 bases lay between the germline ends.

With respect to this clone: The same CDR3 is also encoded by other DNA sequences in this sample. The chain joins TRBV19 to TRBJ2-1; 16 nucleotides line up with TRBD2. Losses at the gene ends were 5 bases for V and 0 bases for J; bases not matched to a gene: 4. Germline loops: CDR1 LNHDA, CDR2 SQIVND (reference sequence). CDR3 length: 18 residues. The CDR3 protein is CASSLGLAGGSSYNEQFF. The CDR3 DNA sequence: TGTGCCAGTAGTCTGGGACTAGCGGGGGGGAGCTCCTACAATGAGCAGTTCTTC.

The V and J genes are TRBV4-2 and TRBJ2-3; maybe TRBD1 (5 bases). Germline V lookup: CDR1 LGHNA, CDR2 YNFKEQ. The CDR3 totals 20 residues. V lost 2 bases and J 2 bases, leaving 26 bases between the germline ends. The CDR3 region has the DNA TGTGCCAGCAGCCAAAAGGGGTCAACATATGAGCCTCGGGTCACAGATACGCAGTATTTT. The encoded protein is CASSQKGSTYEPRVTDTQYF.

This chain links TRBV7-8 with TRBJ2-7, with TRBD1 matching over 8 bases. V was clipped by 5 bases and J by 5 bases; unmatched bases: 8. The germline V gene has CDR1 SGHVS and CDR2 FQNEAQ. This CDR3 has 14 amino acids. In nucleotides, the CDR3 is TGTGCCAGCAGCCCACTCAGGGGGCGCGACGAGCAGTACTTC. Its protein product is CASSPLRGRDEQYF.

CDR3 DNA sequence: TGCAGCGTAGAACAGGGGAGCGACTATGGCTACACCTTC. Translating it yields CSVEQGSDYGYTF. The rearrangement links TRBV29-1 to TRBJ1-2; TRBD1 aligns across 7 bases. The CDR3 loop spans 13 amino acids. V trimming: 6 bases; J trimming: 3 bases; junction bases outside the gene matches: 7. Germline V lookup: CDR1 SQVTM, CDR2 ANQGSEA.

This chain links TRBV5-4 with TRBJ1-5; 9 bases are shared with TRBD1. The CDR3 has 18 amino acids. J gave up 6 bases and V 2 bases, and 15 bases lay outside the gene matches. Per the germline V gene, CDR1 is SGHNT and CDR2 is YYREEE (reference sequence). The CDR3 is CASSFSGQGPRPGQPQHF. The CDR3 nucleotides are TGTGCCAGCAGCTTTTCGGGACAGGGTCCCCGGCCGGGTCAGCCCCAGCATTTT.

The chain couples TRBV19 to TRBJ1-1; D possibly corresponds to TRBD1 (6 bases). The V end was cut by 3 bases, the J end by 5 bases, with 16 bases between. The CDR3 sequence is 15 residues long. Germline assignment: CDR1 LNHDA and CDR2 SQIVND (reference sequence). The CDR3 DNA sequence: TGTGCCAGTAGTATGAGTGTGGGGGCGCGAACTGAAGCTTTCTTT. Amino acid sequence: CASSMSVGARTEAFF.

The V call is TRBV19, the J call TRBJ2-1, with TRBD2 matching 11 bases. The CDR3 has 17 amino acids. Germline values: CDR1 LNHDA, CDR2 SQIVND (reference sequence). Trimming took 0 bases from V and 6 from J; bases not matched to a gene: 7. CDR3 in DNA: TGTGCCAGTAGTATAGATGTTGGGCTAGCGGGAGGCAATGAGCAGTTCTTC. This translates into CASSIDVGLAGGNEQFF.

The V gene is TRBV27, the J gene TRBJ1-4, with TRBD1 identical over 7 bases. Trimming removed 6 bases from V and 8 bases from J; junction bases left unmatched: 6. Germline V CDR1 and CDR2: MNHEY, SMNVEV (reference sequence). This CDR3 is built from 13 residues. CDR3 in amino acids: CASRTTGYEKLFF. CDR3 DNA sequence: TGTGCCAGCAGAACGACAGGGTACGAAAAACTGTTTTTT.

CDR3 in DNA: TGTGCCAGCAGTCGATCGGGACAGCCGAACACTGAAGCTTTCTTT. It specifies CASSRSGQPNTEAFF. The V gene is TRBV6-5, the J gene TRBJ1-1; 7 bases are shared with TRBD1. The CDR3 is 15 amino acids. V lost 5 bases to trimming and J lost 1 base; unmatched junction nucleotides: 7. In germline, CDR1 is MNHEY, CDR2 SVGAGI.

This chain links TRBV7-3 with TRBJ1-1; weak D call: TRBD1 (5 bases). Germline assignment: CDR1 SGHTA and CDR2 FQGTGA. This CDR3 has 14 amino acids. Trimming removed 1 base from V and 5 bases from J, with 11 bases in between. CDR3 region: CASSLMGRETEAFF. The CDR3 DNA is TGTGCCAGCAGCTTAATGGGCAGGGAAACTGAAGCTTTCTTT.

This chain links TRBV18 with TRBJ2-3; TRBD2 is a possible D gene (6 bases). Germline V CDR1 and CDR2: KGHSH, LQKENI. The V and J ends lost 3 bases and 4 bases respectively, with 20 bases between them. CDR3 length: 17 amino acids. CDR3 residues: CASSPIFTHRRADTQYF. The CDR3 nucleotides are TGTGCCAGCTCACCCATTTTCACCCACAGGAGGGCAGATACGCAGTATTTT. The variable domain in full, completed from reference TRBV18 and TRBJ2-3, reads NAGVMQNPRHLVRRRGQEARLRCSPMKGHSHVYWYRQLPEEGLKFMVYLQKENIIDESGMPKERFSAEFPKEGPSILRIQQVVRGDSAAYFCASSPIFTHRRADTQYFGPGTRLTVL.

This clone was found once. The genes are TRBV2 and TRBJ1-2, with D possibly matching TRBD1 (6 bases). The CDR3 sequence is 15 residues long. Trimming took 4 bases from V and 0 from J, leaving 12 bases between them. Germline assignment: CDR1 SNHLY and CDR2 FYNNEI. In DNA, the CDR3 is TGTGCCAGCAGTGTGAGGGACAATCCTAACTATGGCTACACCTTC. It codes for CASSVRDNPNYGYTF.

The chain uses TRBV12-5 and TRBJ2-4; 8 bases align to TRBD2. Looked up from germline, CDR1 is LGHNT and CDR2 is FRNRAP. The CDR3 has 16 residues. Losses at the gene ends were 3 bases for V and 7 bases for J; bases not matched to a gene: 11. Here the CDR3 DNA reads TGTGCTAGTGGTTTTGGGATTAGCGGGGTTGTGAACATTCAGTACTTC. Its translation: CASGFGISGVVNIQYF. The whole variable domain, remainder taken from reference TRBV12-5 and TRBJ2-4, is DARVTQTPRHKVTEMGQEVTMRCQPILGHNTVFWYRQTMMQGLELLAYFRNRAPLDDSGMPKDRFSAEMPDATLATLKIQPSEPRDSAVYFCASGFGISGVVNIQYFGAGTRLSVL.

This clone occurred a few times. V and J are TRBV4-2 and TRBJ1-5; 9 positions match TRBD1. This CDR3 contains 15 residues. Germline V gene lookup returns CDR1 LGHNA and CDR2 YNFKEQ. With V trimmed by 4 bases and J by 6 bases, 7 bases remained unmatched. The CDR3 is CASSRTGGAGQPQHF. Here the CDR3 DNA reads TGTGCCAGCAGCCGCACAGGGGGCGCGGGTCAGCCCCAGCATTTT.

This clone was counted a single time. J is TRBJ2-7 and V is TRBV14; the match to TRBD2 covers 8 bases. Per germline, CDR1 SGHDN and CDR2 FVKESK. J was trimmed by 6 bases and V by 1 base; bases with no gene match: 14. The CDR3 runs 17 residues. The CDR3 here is CASSQGPKAGVRREQYF. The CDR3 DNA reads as TGTGCCAGCAGCCAAGGCCCAAAAGCGGGAGTCCGTCGCGAGCAGTACTTC.

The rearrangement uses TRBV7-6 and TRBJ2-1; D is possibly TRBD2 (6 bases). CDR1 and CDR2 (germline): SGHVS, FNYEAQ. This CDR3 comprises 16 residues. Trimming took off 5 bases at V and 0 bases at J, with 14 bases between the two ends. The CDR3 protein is CASSAMRGSSYNEQFF. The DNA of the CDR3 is TGTGCCAGCAGCGCAATGCGGGGTAGCTCCTACAATGAGCAGTTCTTC.

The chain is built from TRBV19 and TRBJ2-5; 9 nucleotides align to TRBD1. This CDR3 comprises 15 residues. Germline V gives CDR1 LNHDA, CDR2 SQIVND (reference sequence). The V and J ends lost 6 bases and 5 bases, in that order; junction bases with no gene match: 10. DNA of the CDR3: TGTGCCAGTAGCGGGACAGGGTACGGGAGGGAGACCCAGTACTTC. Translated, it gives CASSGTGYGRETQYF.

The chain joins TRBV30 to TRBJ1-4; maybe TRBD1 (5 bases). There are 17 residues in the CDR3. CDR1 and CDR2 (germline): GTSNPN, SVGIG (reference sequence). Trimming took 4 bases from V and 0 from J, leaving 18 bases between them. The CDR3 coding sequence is TGTGCCTGGATTCATGGTTTTGTAGGGGCAACTAATGAAAAACTGTTTTTT. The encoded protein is CAWIHGFVGATNEKLFF.